A single sample gave rise to the 10 T cell receptor beta chains below, sequenced in a study of shared clonotypes between healthy human individuals. Sequenced by immunoSEQ multiplex PCR; TCRdb stores in-frame clones only, minus some. The sample lists approximately 500,000 clones, 79% seen once, with approximately 13% in the top ten. Sample: PBMCs. The receptors shown here come from a woman aged 40 to 50 in good health. Some clones in this sample may be carry-over from other donors' samples.

The chain has TRBV6-4 and TRBJ2-7; D not resolved. V dropped 10 bases and J dropped 0 bases, with 13 bases sitting between them. The CDR3 sequence is 13 residues long. Germline CDR1 is MRHNA and CDR2 is SNTAGT. The CDR3: CATPSEASYEQYF. In DNA form, the CDR3 reads TGTGCCACCCCGTCAGAGGCCTCCTACGAGCAGTACTTC.

V usage is TRBV5-4 and J usage is TRBJ2-3; possible D gene TRBD1, 5 bases. Trimming cost V 0 bases and J 6 bases, with 11 bases left between them. CDR3 length: 14 residues. Germline CDR1 SGHNT, CDR2 YYREEE (reference sequence). The CDR3 sequence: CASSLGQGGDTQYF. CDR3 DNA sequence: TGTGCCAGCAGCTTGGGCCAGGGCGGCGATACGCAGTATTTT.

V is TRBV18 and J is TRBJ1-1, with 7 bases that match TRBD1. CDR3 length: 15 residues. J was trimmed by 5 bases and V by 3 bases; bases with no gene match: 9. Per the germline V gene, CDR1 is KGHSH and CDR2 is LQKENI. This chain's CDR3 is CASSPEQGLDTEAFF. CDR3 coding DNA: TGTGCCAGCTCACCGGAACAGGGGTTGGATACTGAAGCTTTCTTT.

V usage is TRBV5-6 and J usage is TRBJ1-4; the match to TRBD1 covers 7 bases. The V gene's germline CDR1 is SGHDT and CDR2 YYEEEE. The CDR3 has 14 residues. The V and J ends lost 2 bases and 3 bases, in that order; junction bases with no gene match: 1. The CDR3 sequence: CASSFTGANEKLFF. The CDR3 DNA reads TGTGCCAGCAGCTTCACAGGGGCTAATGAAAAACTGTTTTTT.

The J gene is TRBJ1-1, the V gene TRBV5-1; possible D gene TRBD1, 5 bases. V was clipped by 2 bases and J by 4 bases, with 15 bases between them. Germline CDR1 reads SGHRS; CDR2 reads YFSETQ. This CDR3 is built from 15 residues. CDR3 DNA: TGCGCCAGCAGCTTTGGGGGTACCTTGGGCACTGAAGCTTTCTTT. Amino acid sequence: CASSFGGTLGTEAFF.

This clone was detected once. The chain recombines TRBV7-9 with TRBJ2-7, with D possibly TRBD2 on 5 matching bases. V was cut by 4 bases and J by 3 bases, with 13 bases left in between. This CDR3 is 14 amino acids long. Per the germline V gene, CDR1 is SEHNR and CDR2 is FQNEAQ (reference sequence). The CDR3 loop reads CASSSRTAVYEQYF. The CDR3 DNA is TGTGCCAGCAGCTCCAGGACTGCAGTCTACGAGCAGTACTTC.

This clone was detected once. The chain links TRBV15 to TRBJ2-3; no definite D call. Germline CDR1 reads LNHNV; CDR2 reads YYDKDF (reference sequence). This CDR3 region has 15 residues. Trimming pared 5 bases from V and 0 bases from J, leaving 12 bases between. For the CDR3, the DNA is TGTGCCACCAGCCGCGGTTCAACTAGCACAGATACGCAGTATTTT. This sequence encodes CATSRGSTSTDTQYF. Based on the CDR3 plus reference TRBV15 and TRBJ2-3, the full variable domain is DAMVIQNPRYQVTQFGKPVTLSCSQTLNHNVMYWYQQKSSQAPKLLFHYYDKDFNNEADTPDNFQSRRPNTSFCFLDIRSPGLGDTAMYLCATSRGSTSTDTQYFGPGTRLTVL.

This clone was seen just once. The chain has TRBV5-1 and TRBJ2-7; D might be TRBD2 (6 bases). CDR1 is SGHRS, CDR2 YFSETQ, per germline. This CDR3 is built from 14 residues. Trimming removed 0 bases at V and 3 bases at J, with 10 bases between. The CDR3 DNA reads as TGCGCCAGCAGCTTGGTGGGAGGAGGCTACGAGCAGTACTTC. Translating gives CASSLVGGGYEQYF.

The chain uses TRBV5-6 and TRBJ1-2; the match to TRBD1 covers 10 bases. Per the germline V gene, CDR1 is SGHDT and CDR2 is YYEEEE. V was pared by 4 bases and J by 2 bases, with 2 bases of the junction left unmatched. The CDR3 sequence is 14 residues long. CDR3 sequence: CASSRDRGNYGYTF. The CDR3 region has the DNA TGTGCCAGCAGCAGGGACAGGGGAAACTATGGCTACACCTTC.

This sequence joins TRBV2 and TRBJ2-5, with 11 bases lining up with TRBD2. The germline CDR1 and CDR2 sequences are SNHLY and FYNNEI. There are 15 residues in the CDR3. After removal of 7 bases from V and 5 bases from J, the junction contained 9 bases not matched to a gene. CDR3 nucleotides: TGTGCCAGCAAGGTTGGACTAGCGGGTTCGGAGACCCAGTACTTC. Protein: CASKVGLAGSETQYF.